Listed below are T cell receptor beta chains from one sample, sequenced in a study of blood T cell repertoires in COVID-19. TCRdb's table, derived via immunoSEQ multiplex PCR, lists solely in-frame clones and lacks some. The sample contains some 99,000 clones, 70% to 90% of which appear only once. The sequencing sample was made of peripheral blood. The receptor source for this set is a human donor with COVID-19, enrolled during active disease. The donor label of this sample is uncertain. Both conserved end residues are part of each CDR3. A clone size is listed for some rows: how often the clone was seen (once, few, many), or a class if it is expanded.

clone size	V gene	J gene	CDR3 length	CDR3 protein
-	TRBV29-1	TRBJ2-3	13	CSVGTSGEDTQYF
once	TRBV5-1	TRBJ1-5	14	CASSADSSNQPQHF
-	TRBV25-1	TRBJ2-7	14	CASSGAGGTYEQYF
-	TRBV6-5	TRBJ1-1	14	CASSYAGFFTEAFF
-	TRBV30	TRBJ2-5	14	CAWGQGALQETQYF
-	TRBV28	TRBJ2-3	13	CASSPGGTDTQYF
-	TRBV10-1	TRBJ2-2	14	CASSAQGEAGELFF
-	TRBV6-5	TRBJ2-3	16	CASSSPRWRILGTQYF
-	TRBV6-5	TRBJ1-1	12	CASKWSAGEAFF
-	TRBV10-2	TRBJ2-7	16	CASSLGTSGIGDEQYF
-	TRBV5-1	TRBJ1-2	13	CASSRQGADGYTF
-	TRBV12-3/TRBV12-4	TRBJ1-6	13	CASSAYRGTPLHF
-	TRBV18	TRBJ2-1	15	CASSPLSGPGNEQFF
-	TRBV27	TRBJ1-1	11	CASQFRTEAFF
-	TRBV27	TRBJ2-7	14	CASRPRDTAYEQYF
-	TRBV28	TRBJ2-7	12	CASSSGEHEQYF
-	TRBV12-3/TRBV12-4	TRBJ2-5	12	CASRRGQETQYF
-	TRBV5-5	TRBJ2-1	18	CASTPAPVLAGGYHEQFF
many	TRBV2	TRBJ2-7	11	CASSEYNEQYF
-	TRBV6-5	TRBJ2-5	13	CASSYRDRETQYF
-	TRBV10-3	TRBJ2-7	15	CAISAAGGVIDEQYF
-	TRBV5-1	TRBJ1-2	14	CASSLGTGDYGYTF
once	TRBV5-5	TRBJ1-2	15	CASSLAGQGYYGYTF
-	TRBV9	TRBJ1-6	15	CASSVGEGRGSPLHF
-	TRBV7-9	TRBJ1-6	15	CASSLGFRGNSPLHF
-	TRBV18	TRBJ2-7	13	CASSSTGAHEQYF
-	TRBV29-1	TRBJ2-5	15	CSVEASGGLQETQYF